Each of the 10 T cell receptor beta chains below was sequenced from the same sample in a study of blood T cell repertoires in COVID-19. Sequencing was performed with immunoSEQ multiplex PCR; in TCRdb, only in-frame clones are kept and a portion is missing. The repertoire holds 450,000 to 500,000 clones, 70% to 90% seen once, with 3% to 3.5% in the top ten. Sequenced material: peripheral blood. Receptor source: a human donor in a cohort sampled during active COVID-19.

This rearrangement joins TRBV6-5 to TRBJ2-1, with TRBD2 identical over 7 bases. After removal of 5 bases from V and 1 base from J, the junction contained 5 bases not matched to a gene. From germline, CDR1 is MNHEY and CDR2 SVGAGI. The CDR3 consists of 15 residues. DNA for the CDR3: TGTGCCAGCAGTCAGAGCGGGAATTCCTACAATGAGCAGTTCTTC. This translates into CASSQSGNSYNEQFF.

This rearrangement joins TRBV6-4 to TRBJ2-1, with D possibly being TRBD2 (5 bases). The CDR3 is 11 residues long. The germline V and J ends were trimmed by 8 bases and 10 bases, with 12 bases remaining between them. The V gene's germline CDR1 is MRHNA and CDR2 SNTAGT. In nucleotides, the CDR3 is TGTGCCAGCGGGAGCCTCCGGGAGCAGTTCTTC. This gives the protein CASGSLREQFF.

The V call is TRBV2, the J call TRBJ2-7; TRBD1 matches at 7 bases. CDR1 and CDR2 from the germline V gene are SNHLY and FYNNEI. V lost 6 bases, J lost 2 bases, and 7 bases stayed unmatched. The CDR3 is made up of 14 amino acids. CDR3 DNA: TGTGCCAGCAGGGGCGGACAGGCCCCCTACGAGCAGTACTTC. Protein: CASRGGQAPYEQYF.

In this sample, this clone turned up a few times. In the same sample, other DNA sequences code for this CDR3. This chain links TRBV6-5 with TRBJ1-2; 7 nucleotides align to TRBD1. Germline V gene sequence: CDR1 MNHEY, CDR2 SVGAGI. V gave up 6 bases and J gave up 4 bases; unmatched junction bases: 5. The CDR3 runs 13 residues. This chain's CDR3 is CASSRQGLYGYTF. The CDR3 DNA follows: TGTGCCAGCAGCCGACAGGGTCTCTATGGCTACACCTTC.

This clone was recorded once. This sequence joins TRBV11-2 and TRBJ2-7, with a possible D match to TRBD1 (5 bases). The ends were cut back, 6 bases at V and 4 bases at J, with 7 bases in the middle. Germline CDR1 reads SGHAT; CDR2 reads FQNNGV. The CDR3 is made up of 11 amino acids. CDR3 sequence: CASRSGYEQYF. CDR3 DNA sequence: TGTGCCAGCAGGTCAGGGTACGAGCAGTACTTC.

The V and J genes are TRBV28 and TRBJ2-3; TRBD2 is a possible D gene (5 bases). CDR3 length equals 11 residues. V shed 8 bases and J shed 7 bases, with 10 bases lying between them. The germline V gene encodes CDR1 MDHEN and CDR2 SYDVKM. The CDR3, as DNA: TGTGCCAGCCGCGGACTCTATACGCAGTATTTT. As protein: CASRGLYTQYF.

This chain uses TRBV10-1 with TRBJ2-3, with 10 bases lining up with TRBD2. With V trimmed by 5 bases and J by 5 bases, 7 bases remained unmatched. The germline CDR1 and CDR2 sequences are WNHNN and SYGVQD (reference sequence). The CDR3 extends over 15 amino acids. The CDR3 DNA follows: TGCGCCAGCAGTACTTCTAGCGGGAGCGGAGATACGCAGTATTTT. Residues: CASSTSSGSGDTQYF.

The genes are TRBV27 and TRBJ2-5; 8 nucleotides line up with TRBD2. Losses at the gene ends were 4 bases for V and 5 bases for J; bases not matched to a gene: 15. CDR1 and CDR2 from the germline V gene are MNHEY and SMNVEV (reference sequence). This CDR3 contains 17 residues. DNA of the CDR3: TGTGCCAGCAGTTCGCGAGGAACTAGCGGCCCCGGGGAGACCCAGTACTTC. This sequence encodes CASSSRGTSGPGETQYF.

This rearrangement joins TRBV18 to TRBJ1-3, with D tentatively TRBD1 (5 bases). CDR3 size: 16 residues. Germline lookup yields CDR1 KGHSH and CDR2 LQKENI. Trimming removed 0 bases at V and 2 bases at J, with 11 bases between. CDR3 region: CASSPPVPGTGNTIYF. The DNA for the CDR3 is TGTGCCAGCTCACCACCAGTGCCAGGGACTGGAAACACCATATATTTT.

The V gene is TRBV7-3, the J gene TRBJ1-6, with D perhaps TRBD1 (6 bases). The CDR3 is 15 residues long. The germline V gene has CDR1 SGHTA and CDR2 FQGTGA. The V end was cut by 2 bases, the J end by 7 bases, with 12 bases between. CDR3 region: CASSLLSGQNSPLHF. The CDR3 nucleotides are TGTGCCAGCAGCTTACTAAGTGGACAGAATTCACCCCTCCACTTT.